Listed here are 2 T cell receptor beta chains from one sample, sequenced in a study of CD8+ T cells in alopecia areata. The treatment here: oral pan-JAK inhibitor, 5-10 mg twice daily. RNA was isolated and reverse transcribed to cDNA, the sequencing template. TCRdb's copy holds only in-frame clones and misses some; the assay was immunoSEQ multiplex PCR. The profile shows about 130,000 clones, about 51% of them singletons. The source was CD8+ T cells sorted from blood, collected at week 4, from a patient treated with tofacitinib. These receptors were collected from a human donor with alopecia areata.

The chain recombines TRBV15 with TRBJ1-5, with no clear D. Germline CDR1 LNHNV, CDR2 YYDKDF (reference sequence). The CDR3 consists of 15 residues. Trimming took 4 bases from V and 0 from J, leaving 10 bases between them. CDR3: CATSKLDNSNQPQHF. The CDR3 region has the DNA TGTGCCACCAGCAAACTAGACAATAGCAATCAGCCCCAGCATTTT.

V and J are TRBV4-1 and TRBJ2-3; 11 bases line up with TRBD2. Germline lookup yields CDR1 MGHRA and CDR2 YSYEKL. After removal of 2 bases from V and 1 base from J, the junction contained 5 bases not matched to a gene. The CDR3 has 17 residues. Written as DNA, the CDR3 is TGCGCCAGCAGCCAACGCCAACTAGCGGGGGGCACAGATACGCAGTATTTT. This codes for CASSQRQLAGGTDTQYF.